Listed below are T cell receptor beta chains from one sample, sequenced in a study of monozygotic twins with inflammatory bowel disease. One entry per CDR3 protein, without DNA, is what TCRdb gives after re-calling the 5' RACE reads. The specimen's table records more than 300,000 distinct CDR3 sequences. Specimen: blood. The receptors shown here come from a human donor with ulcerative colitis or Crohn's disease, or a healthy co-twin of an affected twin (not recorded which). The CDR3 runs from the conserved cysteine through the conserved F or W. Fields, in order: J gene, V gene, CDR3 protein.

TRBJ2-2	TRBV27	CASTRQGRGGELFF
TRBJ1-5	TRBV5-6	CASSLGPQGGNQPQHF
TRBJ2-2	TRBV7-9	CASSPWTGSEAGELFF
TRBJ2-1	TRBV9	CASSSGGASYNEQFF
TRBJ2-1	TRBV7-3	CASSWGQRNEQFF
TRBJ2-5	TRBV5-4	CASSLGRFQETQYF
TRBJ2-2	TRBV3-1	CASSQRTQGLAGTGELFF
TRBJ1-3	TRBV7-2	CASSLGSGEPSGNTIYF
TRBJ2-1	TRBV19	CASIRTSGGVHEQFF
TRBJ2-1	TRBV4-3	CAISPSSVVALYNEQFF
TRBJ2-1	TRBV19	CASIPGAGTGGYNEQFF
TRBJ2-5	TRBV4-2	CASSGRDRGPLMETQYF
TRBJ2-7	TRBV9	CASSPPGIGEQYF
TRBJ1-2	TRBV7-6	CASSFGDPTDGYTF
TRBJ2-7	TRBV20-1	CSAGRPGESASEQYF
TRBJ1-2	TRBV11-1	CASSPRQGSYGYTF
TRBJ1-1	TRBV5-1	CASSSPDGDTEAFF
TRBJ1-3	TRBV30	CAWSVGNSGNTIYF
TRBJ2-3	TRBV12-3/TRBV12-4	CASSARVRTDTQYF
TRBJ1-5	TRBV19	CASTRGQGRYNQPQHF
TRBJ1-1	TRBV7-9	CASSSRQAGTMNTEAFF
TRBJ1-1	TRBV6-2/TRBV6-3	CASSYTLTEAFF
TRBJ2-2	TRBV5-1	CASSLEGPGELFF
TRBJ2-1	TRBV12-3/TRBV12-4	CASSLGWGGYNEQFF
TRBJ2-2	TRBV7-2	CASSLTGQNTGELFF
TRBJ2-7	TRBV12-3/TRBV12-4	CASRSRDRKSYEQYF
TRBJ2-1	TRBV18	CASSPSRGASYNEQFF
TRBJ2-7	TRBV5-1	CASSSATYEQYF